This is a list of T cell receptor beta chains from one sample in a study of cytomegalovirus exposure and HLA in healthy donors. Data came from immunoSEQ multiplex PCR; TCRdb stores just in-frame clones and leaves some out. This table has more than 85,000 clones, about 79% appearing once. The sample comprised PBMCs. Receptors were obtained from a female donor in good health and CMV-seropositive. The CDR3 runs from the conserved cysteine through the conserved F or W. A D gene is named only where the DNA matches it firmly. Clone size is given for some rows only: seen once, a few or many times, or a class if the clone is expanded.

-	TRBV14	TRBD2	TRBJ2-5	TGTGCCAGCAGCCTCCGGCCGGTAGCGGGGAAAGAGACCCAGTACTTC	CASSLRPVAGKETQYF
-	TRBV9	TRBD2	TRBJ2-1	TGTGCCAGCAGCGGACGGGGGGGACTAGGAGTCAATGAGCAGTTCTTC	CASSGRGGLGVNEQFF
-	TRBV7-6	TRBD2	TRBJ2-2	TGTGCCAGCAGCCCCGATGGGCGGGAGGGCAGGACCGGGGAGCTGTTTTTT	CASSPDGREGRTGELFF
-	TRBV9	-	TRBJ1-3	TGTGCCAGCAGTCCCGACGCGGCTGGAAACACCATATATTTT	CASSPDAAGNTIYF
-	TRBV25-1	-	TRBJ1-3	TGTGCCAGCAGGGACAGCTCTGGAAACACCATATATTTT	CASRDSSGNTIYF
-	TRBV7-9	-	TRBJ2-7	TGTGCCAGCAGCTTGGGGCGGAGGGCGATCTACGAGCAGTACTTC	CASSLGRRAIYEQYF
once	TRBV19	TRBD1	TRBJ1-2	TGTGCCAGTAGTTCACGGTCAACAGGGGACTATGGCTACACCTTC	CASSSRSTGDYGYTF
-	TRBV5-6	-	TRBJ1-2	TGTGCCAGCACCCTAGAACCGGGCCTAGGGGGCTATGGCTACACCTTC	CASTLEPGLGGYGYTF
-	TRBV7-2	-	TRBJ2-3	TGTGCCAGCAGCCCGACAGGAGATACGCAGTATTTT	CASSPTGDTQYF
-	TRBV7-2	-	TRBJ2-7	TGTGCCAGCAGCTTAGGAGTTGGCGGGGGCCTTTACGAGCAGTACTTC	CASSLGVGGGLYEQYF
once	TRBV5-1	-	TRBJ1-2	TGCGCCAGCAGCTTGGGGGAGAGCTATGGCTACACCTTC	CASSLGESYGYTF
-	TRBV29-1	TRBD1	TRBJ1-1	TGCAGCGTTGGAGGGACAGGGCACGACGGATCCGAAGCTTTCTTT	CSVGGTGHDGSEAFF
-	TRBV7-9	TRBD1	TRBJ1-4	TGTTCCAGCAGCTTTCAGAGGGGGCCAACTAATGAAAAACTGTTTTTT	CSSSFQRGPTNEKLFF
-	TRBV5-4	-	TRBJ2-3	TGTGCCAGCAGCAACGTGGGGGGAGGCACAGATACGCAGTATTTT	CASSNVGGGTDTQYF
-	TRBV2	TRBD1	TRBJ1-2	TGTGCCAGCAGGGACAGGGGGCGAAGCCATGATAACTATGGCTACACCTTC	CASRDRGRSHDNYGYTF
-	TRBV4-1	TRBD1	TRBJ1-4	TGCGCCAGCAGCCAAGTGGGCTTACAGGGGACGGTGGGGAAACTGTTTTTT	CASSQVGLQGTVGKLFF
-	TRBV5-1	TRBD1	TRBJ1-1	TGCGCCAGCAGACGGGACAGCAACACTGAAGCTTTCTTT	CASRRDSNTEAFF
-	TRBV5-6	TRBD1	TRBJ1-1	TGTGCCAGCAGCGCCGTGGACAGGGGTCTTAAGAACACTGAAGCTTTCTTT	CASSAVDRGLKNTEAFF
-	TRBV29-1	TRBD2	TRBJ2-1	TGCAGCGTTGATTCTAGCGGTTACAATGAGCAGTTCTTC	CSVDSSGYNEQFF
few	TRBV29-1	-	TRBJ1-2	TGCAGCGTTGACAGGGTTGGCTACACCTTC	CSVDRVGYTF
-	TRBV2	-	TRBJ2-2	TGTGCCAGCAGTCAACACCCCGGGGAGCTGTTTTTT	CASSQHPGELFF
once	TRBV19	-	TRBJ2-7	TGTGCCAGTAGTATCGGGTCCAGGGCTTGGAACGAGCAGTACTTC	CASSIGSRAWNEQYF
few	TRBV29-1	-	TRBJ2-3	TGCACCCTGAGCCGGGGAGGTACGCAGTATTTT	CTLSRGGTQYF
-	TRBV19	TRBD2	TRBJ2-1	TGTGCCAGTAGTAGCGGGAGGGACAATGAGCAGTTCTTC	CASSSGRDNEQFF
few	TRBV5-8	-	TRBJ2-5	TGTGCCAGCAGCCCAGACAGCACCCAAGAGACCCAGTACTTC	CASSPDSTQETQYF
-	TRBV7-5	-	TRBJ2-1	TGTGCCAGAGATAGCGGGGGCCTCGTCCGGGTAAGCAATGAGCAGTTCTTC	CARDSGGLVRVSNEQFF
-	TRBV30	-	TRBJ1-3	TGTGCCTGGGGGGGCCCGGGATCTGGAAACACCATATATTTT	CAWGGPGSGNTIYF
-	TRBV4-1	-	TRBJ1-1	TGCGCCAGCAGCCAAGATTGGCCTAGGGGTAGAACTGAAGCTTTCTTT	CASSQDWPRGRTEAFF
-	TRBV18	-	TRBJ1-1	TGTGCCAGCTCACCCCAAGTAGGGGATCGTGATGAAGCTTTCTTT	CASSPQVGDRDEAFF
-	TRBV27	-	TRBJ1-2	TGTGCCAGCAGCCAAACCCCTTTTGGGACACTAAGCTATGGCTACACCTTC	CASSQTPFGTLSYGYTF
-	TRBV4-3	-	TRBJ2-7	TGCGCCAGCAGCCAAGCCCACGGGGGGCAAACCTACGAGCAGTACTTC	CASSQAHGGQTYEQYF
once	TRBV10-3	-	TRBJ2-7	TGTGCCATCAGCGACCGACAGCCCGACGAGCAGTACTTC	CAISDRQPDEQYF
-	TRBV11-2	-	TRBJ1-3	TGTGCCAGCAGACCTACCGGGAGCCGCTCTGGAAACACCATATATTTT	CASRPTGSRSGNTIYF
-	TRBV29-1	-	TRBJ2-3	TGCAGCGCCGACCAGGGTTCCACAGATACGCAGTATTTT	CSADQGSTDTQYF
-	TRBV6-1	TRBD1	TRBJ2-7	TGTGCCGGAACCAGGGACAGGGGGTCCTACGAGCAGTACTTC	CAGTRDRGSYEQYF
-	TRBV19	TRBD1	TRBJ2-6	TGTGCCAGTAGTATCCGGCACAGGGGGACTGGGGCCAACGGCCTGACTTTC	CASSIRHRGTGANGLTF
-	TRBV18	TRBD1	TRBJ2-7	TGTGCCAGCTCACCACCGGGACAGGGTGGTTCCTACGAGCAGTACTTC	CASSPPGQGGSYEQYF
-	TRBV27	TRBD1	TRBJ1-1	TGTGCCAGCAGTTCGATCGGGACAGGGTCGAACACTGAAGCTTTCTTT	CASSSIGTGSNTEAFF
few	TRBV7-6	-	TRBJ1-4	TGTGCCAGCAGCGGCAGGGGAGTGGCGACTAATGAAAAACTGTTTTTT	CASSGRGVATNEKLFF
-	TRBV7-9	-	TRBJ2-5	TGTGCCAGCAGCCTTCCCGGGGTGTTCCAAGAGACCCAGTACTTC	CASSLPGVFQETQYF
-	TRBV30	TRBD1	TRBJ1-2	TGTGCCTGGAGTGTGGGACAGGGGCTTAAGGGCTACACCTTC	CAWSVGQGLKGYTF
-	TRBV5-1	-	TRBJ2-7	TGCGCCAGCAGCTCTACCTACGAGCAGTACTTC	CASSSTYEQYF
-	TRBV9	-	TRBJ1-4	TGTGCCAGCAGCGACGACAGCCGTAATGAAAAACTGTTTTTT	CASSDDSRNEKLFF
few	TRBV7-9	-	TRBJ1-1	TGTGCCAGCAGCTTAGCCCCACCACCCCGCGCTGAAGCTTTCTTT	CASSLAPPPRAEAFF
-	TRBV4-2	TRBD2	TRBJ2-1	TGTGCCAGCAGCCAAACGGGACTAGGTAGCTATGAGCAGTTCTTC	CASSQTGLGSYEQFF
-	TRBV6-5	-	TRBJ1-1	TGTGCCAGCAATCGACAGGTTACGAACACTGAAGCTTTCTTT	CASNRQVTNTEAFF
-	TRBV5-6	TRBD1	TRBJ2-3	TGTGCCAGCAGCATACCGGGACAGGGAACAGATACGCAGTATTTT	CASSIPGQGTDTQYF
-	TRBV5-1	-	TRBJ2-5	TGCGCCAGCAAATTGACAGGCTCATCCCAAGAGACCCAGTACTTC	CASKLTGSSQETQYF
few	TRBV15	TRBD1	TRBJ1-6	TGTGCCACCAGCAGAGGAGGACAGGGGGCGAGGAATTCACCCCTCCACTTT	CATSRGGQGARNSPLHF
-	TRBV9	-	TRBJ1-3	TGTGCCAGCAGCGCTTCGGGAACCAGAAACACCATATATTTT	CASSASGTRNTIYF
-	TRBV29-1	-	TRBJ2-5	TGCAGCGGAGGCCAGCGGCAAGAGACCCAGTACTTC	CSGGQRQETQYF
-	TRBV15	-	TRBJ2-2	TGTGCCACCAGCATTCGGGATCCCACCGGGGAGCTGTTTTTT	CATSIRDPTGELFF
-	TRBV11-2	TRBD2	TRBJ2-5	TGTGCCAGCAGCTTAGATCCGTGGCGGGGGGACAACCAAGAGACCCAGTACTTC	CASSLDPWRGDNQETQYF
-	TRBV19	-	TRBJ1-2	TGTGCCAGTAGTAGGAGGGAAAGGAACTATGGCTACACCTTC	CASSRRERNYGYTF